A selection of T cell receptor beta chains follows, all from one sample in a study of cytomegalovirus exposure and HLA in healthy donors. Here immunoSEQ multiplex PCR was the method, and the copy in TCRdb shows in-frame clones only, minus some. The sample has about 240,000 clones, approximately 81% seen once. The sequencing sample was made of PBMCs. Receptor source: a woman aged 60-75 years in good health and CMV-seropositive. The CDR3 runs from the conserved cysteine through the conserved F or W. The order of the fields is clone size, V gene, J gene, D gene, CDR3 protein, CDR3 DNA. The D gene is left open where the match is weak. Rows may omit the clone size; those that give it use once, few, many or a size class.

.,TRBV6-5,TRBJ1-1,.,CASSENRVTEAFF,TGTGCCAGCAGTGAAAATCGCGTCACTGAAGCTTTCTTT
.,TRBV6-5,TRBJ2-2,TRBD1,CASSDRANTGELFF,TGTGCCAGCAGTGACAGGGCCAACACCGGGGAGCTGTTTTTT
.,TRBV18,TRBJ2-5,TRBD2,CASSPLSGGQETQYF,TGTGCCAGCTCACCATTGTCGGGAGGTCAAGAGACCCAGTACTTC
.,TRBV19,TRBJ2-2,TRBD2,CASSLKGTSGRAKNTGELFF,TGTGCCAGTAGTCTCAAAGGGACTAGCGGGAGGGCTAAGAACACCGGGGAGCTGTTTTTT
.,TRBV28,TRBJ2-7,TRBD1,CASSSGTVGAYEQYF,TGTGCCAGCAGTTCAGGGACAGTCGGAGCCTACGAGCAGTACTTC
once,TRBV10-3,TRBJ2-1,TRBD2,CAISESKAGSSYNEQFF,TGTGCCATCAGTGAGTCGAAAGCGGGGAGCTCCTACAATGAGCAGTTCTTC
.,TRBV10-3,TRBJ2-7,TRBD2,CAISDLAGAYEQYF,TGTGCCATCAGTGACCTAGCGGGAGCCTACGAGCAGTACTTC
.,TRBV27,TRBJ1-2,.,CASSLRPGMNYGYTF,TGTGCCAGCAGTTTAAGGCCCGGGATGAACTATGGCTACACCTTC
.,TRBV5-1,TRBJ2-2,TRBD2,CASSISGVGTGELFF,TGCGCCAGCAGCATCAGCGGGGTTGGGACCGGGGAGCTGTTTTTT
.,TRBV28,TRBJ2-1,.,CASSFPILPSYNEQFF,TGTGCCAGCAGTTTCCCGATTCTACCCTCCTACAATGAGCAGTTCTTC
few,TRBV30,TRBJ2-7,.,CAWGTVSYEQYF,TGTGCCTGGGGGACTGTCTCCTACGAGCAGTACTTC
.,TRBV19,TRBJ2-1,TRBD2,CASSMFLAGPHNEQFF,TGTGCCAGTAGTATGTTTCTAGCGGGACCCCACAATGAGCAGTTCTTC
.,TRBV10-3,TRBJ2-3,.,CAIAPRGGNTDTQYF,TGTGCCATCGCCCCCCGTGGGGGGAACACAGATACGCAGTATTTT
.,TRBV5-1,TRBJ1-1,TRBD1,CASSLRDSVKKMNTEAFF,TGCGCCAGCAGCTTGAGGGACAGTGTCAAGAAGATGAACACTGAAGCTTTCTTT
.,TRBV7-9,TRBJ2-1,TRBD2,CASSLGVVAGHNEQFF,TGTGCCAGCAGCTTGGGAGTGGTAGCGGGACACAATGAGCAGTTCTTC
.,TRBV27,TRBJ2-7,TRBD2,CASSLITSAYEQYF,TGTGCCAGCAGTTTAATCACTAGCGCCTACGAGCAGTACTTC
.,TRBV5-4,TRBJ1-2,TRBD1,CASSLQGASYGYTF,TGTGCCAGCAGCTTGCAGGGGGCTAGCTATGGCTACACCTTC
.,TRBV15,TRBJ1-5,.,CATSRLGQNQPQHF,TGTGCCACCAGCAGATTAGGACAGAATCAGCCCCAGCATTTT
.,TRBV14,TRBJ2-2,.,CASSPAIDTGELFF,TGTGCCAGCAGCCCCGCTATTGACACCGGGGAGCTGTTTTTT
.,TRBV5-1,TRBJ2-1,TRBD2,CASSLRGLPDHEQFF,TGCGCCAGCAGCTTGAGGGGACTACCCGACCATGAGCAGTTCTTC
once,TRBV2,TRBJ2-2,.,CASGGRLINTGELFF,TGTGCCAGCGGAGGTAGATTGATTAACACCGGGGAGCTGTTTTTT
.,TRBV5-8,TRBJ2-2,TRBD2,CASSYGLAAGELFF,TGTGCCAGCAGCTATGGACTAGCTGCCGGGGAGCTGTTTTTT
.,TRBV25-1,TRBJ1-3,.,CASGGGNTIYF,TGTGCCTCCGGGGGTGGAAACACCATATATTTT
few,TRBV5-1,TRBJ2-1,.,CASSYLGGGGYNEQFF,TGCGCCAGCAGCTACCTGGGGGGAGGGGGCTACAATGAGCAGTTCTTC
.,TRBV5-6,TRBJ2-5,TRBD1,CASSQTGEGETQYF,TGTGCCAGCAGCCAAACAGGGGAAGGAGAGACCCAGTACTTC
.,TRBV27,TRBJ1-2,.,CASKRIGHTSFDGYTF,TGTGCCAGCAAAAGAATAGGACATACCTCGTTCGATGGCTACACCTTC
.,TRBV10-2,TRBJ2-3,.,CASLGRVAPPDTQYF,TGCGCCAGCCTGGGTCGAGTAGCCCCCCCAGATACGCAGTATTTT
.,TRBV21-1,TRBJ1-1,.,CASWDRGTNTEAFF,TGTGCCAGCTGGGACAGGGGGACGAACACTGAAGCTTTCTTT
.,TRBV7-3,TRBJ2-2,.,CASSPLNTGELFF,TGTGCCAGCAGCCCCCTTAACACCGGGGAGCTGTTTTTT
.,TRBV5-1,TRBJ1-1,.,CASSLTRQTNTEAFF,TGCGCCAGCAGCTTGACCCGACAGACAAACACTGAAGCTTTCTTT
.,TRBV5-1,TRBJ1-5,TRBD1,CASSLTGGDQPQHF,TGCGCCAGCAGCTTGACAGGGGGGGATCAGCCCCAGCATTTT
.,TRBV29-1,TRBJ2-1,.,CSVVLGAREQFF,TGCAGCGTAGTGCTGGGGGCAAGGGAGCAGTTCTTC
once,TRBV7-9,TRBJ1-4,.,CASSPAGVPDEKLFF,TGTGCCAGCAGCCCGGCCGGGGTGCCGGATGAAAAACTGTTTTTT
once,TRBV11-2,TRBJ2-5,TRBD1,CASSVDRGQETQYF,TGTGCCAGCAGCGTCGACAGGGGCCAAGAGACCCAGTACTTC
.,TRBV10-3,TRBJ1-1,.,CATGREGGTEAFF,TGTGCCACAGGGCGGGAGGGAGGGACTGAAGCTTTCTTT
.,TRBV7-3,TRBJ1-2,.,CASSLNRNYGYTF,TGTGCCAGCAGCTTAAACAGAAACTATGGCTACACCTTC